This record concerns one T cell receptor beta chain sequence. What this receptor recognizes is not known. One base away there is no much larger clone; base qualities are not given. Amplification of TCR beta CDR3 regions was carried out from RNA transcripts. A first-round RT-PCR of the TCR CDR3 used the HTBI primer set with the Qiagen OneStep RT-PCR kit. The libraries were constructed in a second round of multiplex PCR and then size-selected and purified. The libraries were sequenced on an Illumina HiSeq2000 using paired-end 100 bp reads. For the original study's pipeline: Raw data were processed with SOAPnuke, discarding reads with adapters, uncalled bases, mean Phred below 15, or no exact constant-primer or identifier match. High-quality paired reads were merged using COPE v1.2.5, and each unique nucleotide sequence was defined as a clonotype. Clonotypes were aligned to IMGT TRBV, TRBD and TRBJ reference segments using MiTCR v1.1. Analysis was restricted to V-J combinations with a frequency above 0.0001, which covered roughly 99% of repertoires. A TCS score was defined as the ratio between F50 (clonal expansion) and ExV (chaos), using BLOSUM62-based TCRdist between CDR3 peptides within each V-J. Welch's t-statistics and random forest reduced fewer than 550 V-J features to 13, which were used in a naive Bayes classifier (R e1071). TCRdb trimmed the raw reads at Q25, called clones with MiXCR and kept productive beta chains. Rows merge per CDR3 protein into single entries with the most common DNA and genes. These V and J calls are TCRdb output, not the study's own analysis. The sample data list roughly 740,000 distinct CDR3 sequences, and about 15% of these were observed just once. Clones ranked in the top ten supply around 7.7% of the sample.

Graves' hyperthyroidism was defined as stable when no progression to ophthalmopathy occurred over 18 months of follow-up. Hyperthyroidism patients were newly diagnosed, had a disease duration of under 2 months, and were aged 18 to 65 years. Any patient with an uncontrolled infection, another autoimmune disease, pregnancy or lactation was excluded. Diagnoses were based on clinical symptoms, serum thyroxine and TRAb, thyroid ultrasound and orbital computed tomography. PBMCs were separated from under 11 ml of fresh peripheral blood using Ficoll-Paque density gradient centrifugation. Total RNA was extracted with Trizol reagent, and quality was checked on an Agilent 2100 Bioanalyzer. CDR1 MDHEN and CDR2 SYDVKM are derived from the germline V gene. The germline V end is reduced by 4 bases and the J end by 2 bases; junction bases left unmatched: 7. From cysteine to phenylalanine, the CDR3 is 15 amino acids long. Here the CDR3 DNA is all that survives: 45 bases in frame from base 1.

The record originates from a study of T cells in Graves' hyperthyroidism and ophthalmopathy (dated by TCRdb to the late 2010s). Study-wide context: Peripheral blood was sampled at the time of initial diagnosis, prior to any treatment. To identify TCR V-J signatures that set the groups apart, the researchers used a discovery cohort of about a hundred patients, made up of some 41 with Graves' ophthalmopathy and some 58 with stable Graves' hyperthyroidism. An independent validation cohort of fewer than 20 hyperthyroidism patients and about 16 patients who later progressed to ophthalmopathy tested prospective prediction of ophthalmopathy. The roughly 91 discovery patients were randomly split 7:3 into training and test sets. Thyroid tissue and blood T-cell repertoires from more than five Graves' hyperthyroidism patients were also compared in the study. Once sampling was done, hyperthyroidism patients were given methimazole at a starting dose of 30 mg daily, whereas ophthalmopathy patients were given high-dose intravenous methylprednisolone. The paper describes TCR Vbeta CDR3 sequencing of 120 to 150 peripheral blood samples, made up of 43 ophthalmopathy patients, roughly 80 hyperthyroidism patients and roughly 17 progressor patients. Points the paper makes about the study in general: In cross-validation, a model built on a 13 V-J signature told ophthalmopathy apart from stable hyperthyroidism with just under 90% sensitivity and 81% to 82% specificity, and in testing the same model reached 80%/75%. During validation, the model predicted progression to ophthalmopathy a median of approximately six months ahead of onset, with around 71% sensitivity and less than 85% specificity. Most expanded thyroid clonotypes (frequency above 0.001) were also found in blood, which suggests that blood repertoires may mirror thyroid immune responses. Sample size was not statistically predetermined, and investigators were not blinded to group allocation.

The clonotype originates from a man aged 18 to 29 with Graves' hyperthyroidism. The sample was blood. The chain employs TRBV28 and TRBJ2-7, with TRBD2 matching 8 junction bases. The CDR3 sequence is CASSWKRELPYEQYF. The sequenced DNA is TGTGCCAGCAGTTGGAAGCGGGAGCTTCCCTACGAGCAGTACTTC.